A selection of T cell receptor beta chains follows, all from one sample in a study of cytomegalovirus exposure and HLA in healthy donors. Only in-frame clones appear in the TCRdb table, and some are missing; sequencing was by immunoSEQ multiplex PCR. Of tens of thousands of clones listed, approximately 81% are singletons. The sample consisted of PBMCs. These receptors were taken from a woman between 18 and 29 years old in good health and CMV-seropositive. Each CDR3 is given with its conserved first and last residue. The D gene is left open where the match is weak. Size tells how often a clone was seen (once, few, many) or the class of an expanded clone, and some rows leave it out.

V gene	D gene	clone size	J gene	CDR3 DNA	CDR3 protein
TRBV7-2	TRBD1	.	TRBJ1-5	TGTGCCAGCAGCTTAGGCGGGACAGGGTTTCGGGGTCAGCCCCAGCATTTT	CASSLGGTGFRGQPQHF
TRBV4-1	.	.	TRBJ1-1	TGCGCCAGCAGCCGCTTCGCGGGGAACACTGAAGCTTTCTTT	CASSRFAGNTEAFF
TRBV6-5	.	.	TRBJ1-4	TGTGCCAGCAGTTACTCGGACACAACTAATGAAAAACTGTTTTTT	CASSYSDTTNEKLFF
TRBV6-6	TRBD2	.	TRBJ2-5	TGTGCCAGCAAACTAGCGGGGGGGCAGGAGACCCAGTACTTC	CASKLAGGQETQYF
TRBV6-5	.	.	TRBJ1-5	TGTGCCAGCAGTTACCGAGGGGGGGAGCCCCAGCATTTT	CASSYRGGEPQHF
TRBV27	TRBD2	.	TRBJ2-7	TGTGCCAGCAGTCCCGATGGGGGGGGGTCCCCCTACGAGCAGTACTTC	CASSPDGGGSPYEQYF
TRBV19	TRBD1	few	TRBJ2-1	TGTGCCAGTAGCAGACAGGGGAATGAGCAGTTCTTC	CASSRQGNEQFF
TRBV2	TRBD1	.	TRBJ1-5	TGTGCCAGCTGCTTGATGACAGGGAATCAGCCCCAGCATTTT	CASCLMTGNQPQHF
TRBV28	.	.	TRBJ2-5	TGTGCCAGCAGTTTACCCCAGGGTTTCCAAGAGACCCAGTACTTC	CASSLPQGFQETQYF
TRBV11-2	.	few	TRBJ2-3	TGTGCCAGCGTTTACTCCTACACAGATACGCAGTATTTT	CASVYSYTDTQYF
TRBV10-2	.	once	TRBJ1-3	TGCGCCAGCCTTGCGACACAAGGGGTGTCGTCCGGAAACACCATATATTTT	CASLATQGVSSGNTIYF
TRBV27	TRBD1	.	TRBJ2-7	TGTGCCAGCAGTTGGGAGACAGGGTCCTACGAGCAGTACTTC	CASSWETGSYEQYF
TRBV19	TRBD1	.	TRBJ2-3	TGTGCCACTACAATAGGGGGCGGAATAGATACGCAGTATTTT	CATTIGGGIDTQYF
TRBV6-4	TRBD2	.	TRBJ2-7	TGTGCCAGCAATAGACTAGCGGGGGCCCTCTCCTCCTACGAGCAGTACTTC	CASNRLAGALSSYEQYF
TRBV5-8	TRBD1	.	TRBJ1-1	TGTGCCAGCAGCTTGGGGTACGGACAGGGGGCCACTGAAGCTTTCTTT	CASSLGYGQGATEAFF
TRBV28	.	.	TRBJ2-6	TGTGCCAGCAGTCAACAGGACGCTGGGGCCAACGTCCTGACTTTC	CASSQQDAGANVLTF
TRBV27	TRBD2	.	TRBJ2-1	TGTGCCAGCAGTCCACGTGAGCGGGGGGGGAATGAGCAGTTCTTC	CASSPRERGGNEQFF
TRBV18	.	.	TRBJ1-1	TGTGCCAGCTCTCCGGAGGGACGGTACACTGAAGCTTTCTTT	CASSPEGRYTEAFF
TRBV30	TRBD1	once	TRBJ2-7	TGTGCCTGGAACCTCCCCGGACAGGGGAGAACCTACGAGCAGTACTTC	CAWNLPGQGRTYEQYF
TRBV14	.	.	TRBJ1-2	TGTGCCAGCAGCCAAGGAAAAAAAACTGGGGAGGGTTACTTTGGCTACACCTTC	CASSQGKKTGEGYFGYTF
TRBV15	.	.	TRBJ2-2	TGTGCCACCAGCAACCACCGACTGGTGACAGCCACGAACACCGGGGAGCTGTTTTTT	CATSNHRLVTATNTGELFF
TRBV5-6	.	.	TRBJ2-3	TGTGCCAGCAGCTCTCAGGGGTTCGGCACAGATACGCAGTATTTT	CASSSQGFGTDTQYF
TRBV9	.	once	TRBJ2-2	TGTGCCAGCAGCGTAGACTGGAACACCGGGGAGCTGTTTTTT	CASSVDWNTGELFF
TRBV6-6	TRBD2	.	TRBJ2-1	TGTGCCAGCGCGGGGGGGACCTACAATGAGCAGTTCTTC	CASAGGTYNEQFF
TRBV2	.	.	TRBJ1-6	TGTGCCAGCATGGCGGTATCGTTTAATTCACCCCTCCACTTT	CASMAVSFNSPLHF
TRBV30	.	.	TRBJ1-6	TGTGCCTGGAGTGTAAGGGACACATCACCCCTCCACTTT	CAWSVRDTSPLHF